These T cell receptor beta chains were read from a single sample in a study of beta chain features in type 1 diabetes. Clones were read by immunoSEQ multiplex PCR, and TCRdb kept only the in-frame ones, dropping some. The table lists some 120,000 clones, 17% of them singletons. The sequenced material came from central memory CD4+ T cells from blood. These receptors all come from a man in his late teens or twenties with type 1 diabetes. Each CDR3 is given with its conserved first and last residue. The D gene is left open where the match is weak. Where a row states a size, it is once, few, many or the class of an expanded clone; other rows omit it.

v_gene	d_gene	abundance	j_gene	CDR3nt	CDR3aa
TRBV4-2	.	few	TRBJ2-3	TGTGCCAGCAGCCAAGATCTGGGCCCTAGCACAGATACGCAGTATTTT	CASSQDLGPSTDTQYF
TRBV25-1	.	.	TRBJ2-5	TGTGCCAGCAGTGACCCAGGACGGCCGCAGTACTTC	CASSDPGRPQYF
TRBV2	TRBD2	few	TRBJ2-5	TGTGCCAGCAGGATAGCGGGGGCAGGTAGAGAGACCCAGTACTTC	CASRIAGAGRETQYF
TRBV29-1	.	few	TRBJ2-3	TGCAGCGTTGAAGTGTCGAACGGGGGGCAGGTGTATTTT	CSVEVSNGGQVYF
TRBV28	.	.	TRBJ2-1	TGTGCCAGCAGTCCCCCCCCGGGAGCTCAGCACAATGAGCAGTTCTTC	CASSPPPGAQHNEQFF
TRBV4-1	TRBD2	.	TRBJ2-7	TGCGCCAGCAGCCAAGAAGGAGGGACTAGCTTCTACGAGCAGTACTTC	CASSQEGGTSFYEQYF
TRBV29-1	.	many	TRBJ2-4	TGCAGCGTTGAAGTCCTTGACATTCAGTACTTC	CSVEVLDIQYF
TRBV29-1	TRBD2	.	TRBJ2-5	TGCAGCGTCACCGGGACTAGCGAGTGGGAGACCCAGTACTTC	CSVTGTSEWETQYF
TRBV7-3	.	.	TRBJ1-1	TGTGCCAGCAGCTCGGACCCGGAAACTGAAGCTTTCTTT	CASSSDPETEAFF
TRBV18	TRBD1	.	TRBJ2-5	TGTGCCAGCTCACCTCAGCAATTGGGACAGGGACAAGAGACCCAGTACTTC	CASSPQQLGQGQETQYF
TRBV28	.	few	TRBJ2-3	TGTGCCAGCAGCCCCACTAACACAGATACGCAGTATTTT	CASSPTNTDTQYF
TRBV4-1	.	.	TRBJ2-1	TGCGCCAGCAGCCCGGCCGTTTTAATGGTAACCTACAATGAGCAGTTCTTC	CASSPAVLMVTYNEQFF
TRBV29-1	TRBD1	few	TRBJ2-7	TGCAGCGTCCAAACCGGATCGACAGGGATCCACGAGCAGTACTTC	CSVQTGSTGIHEQYF
TRBV10-3	.	few	TRBJ1-4	TGTGCCGCTAGGACAGTCGAGCATGAAAAACTGTTTTTT	CAARTVEHEKLFF
TRBV6-1	.	.	TRBJ1-1	TGTGCCACGAAAAACGGACAGCCGAACACTGAAGCTTTCTTT	CATKNGQPNTEAFF
TRBV6-5	.	.	TRBJ2-3	TGTGCCAGCAGTTGGGGTATGGATACGCAGTATTTT	CASSWGMDTQYF
TRBV7-8	.	.	TRBJ1-4	TGTGCCAGCAGCTTAGTGGGCGCAACTAATGAAAAACTGTTTTTT	CASSLVGATNEKLFF
TRBV4-1	TRBD1	few	TRBJ1-1	TGCGCCAGCAGCCAGGGATGGACAGGGAGTTCTGAAGCTTTCTTT	CASSQGWTGSSEAFF
TRBV14	TRBD2	many	TRBJ2-3	TGTGCCAGCAGCCCCGTGGGAGCGGGAACAGATACGCAGTATTTT	CASSPVGAGTDTQYF
TRBV5-1	.	.	TRBJ1-2	TGCGCCAGCAGCTCCCAGCTGGACAGCTACACCTTC	CASSSQLDSYTF
TRBV14	.	few	TRBJ1-1	TGTGCCAGCAGCCAAGATCGGGGCAGGAACACTGAAGCTTTCTTT	CASSQDRGRNTEAFF
TRBV4-1	.	few	TRBJ2-7	TGCGCCAGCAGCCAAGAGGGAGGGGGAGTATACGAGCAGTACTTC	CASSQEGGGVYEQYF
TRBV29-1	.	.	TRBJ2-6	TGCAGCGTTCAATTGGGCAGGGGGGACTCTGGGGCCAACGTCCTGACTTTC	CSVQLGRGDSGANVLTF
TRBV5-1	TRBD1	few	TRBJ1-4	TGCGCCAGCAGTGGGACAGGGGTTAATGAAAAACTGTTTTTT	CASSGTGVNEKLFF